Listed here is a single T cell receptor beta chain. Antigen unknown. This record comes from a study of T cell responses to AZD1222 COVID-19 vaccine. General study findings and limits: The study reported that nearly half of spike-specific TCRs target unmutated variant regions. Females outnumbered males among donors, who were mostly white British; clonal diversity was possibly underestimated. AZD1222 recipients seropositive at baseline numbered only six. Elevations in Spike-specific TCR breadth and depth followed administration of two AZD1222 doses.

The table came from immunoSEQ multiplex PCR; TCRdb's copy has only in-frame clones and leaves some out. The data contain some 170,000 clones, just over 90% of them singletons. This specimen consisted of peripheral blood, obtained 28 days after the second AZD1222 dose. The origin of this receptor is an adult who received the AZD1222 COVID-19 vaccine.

Written as DNA, the CDR3 is TGTGCCAGCAGCTTATACCGTGGGACGGAATATGGCTACACCTTC. This encodes CASSLYRGTEYGYTF. The chain links TRBV7-2 to TRBJ1-2; TRBD1 is a possible D gene (5 bases). CDR3 size: 15 residues. Germline assignment: CDR1 SGHTA and CDR2 FQGNSA. V dropped 2 bases and J dropped 5 bases, with 15 bases sitting between them.